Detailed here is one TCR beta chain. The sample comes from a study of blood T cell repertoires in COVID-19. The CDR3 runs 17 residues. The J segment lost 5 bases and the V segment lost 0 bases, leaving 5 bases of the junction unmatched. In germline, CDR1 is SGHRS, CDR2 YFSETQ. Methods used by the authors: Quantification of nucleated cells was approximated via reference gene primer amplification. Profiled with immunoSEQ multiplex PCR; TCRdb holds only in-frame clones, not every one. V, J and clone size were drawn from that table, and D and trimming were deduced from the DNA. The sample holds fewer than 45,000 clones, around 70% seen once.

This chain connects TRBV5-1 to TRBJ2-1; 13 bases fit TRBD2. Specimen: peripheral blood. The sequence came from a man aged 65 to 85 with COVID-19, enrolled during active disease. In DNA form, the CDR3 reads TGCGCCAGCAGCTTGGGCCTGACTAGCGGGAGGCACAATGAGCAGTTCTTC. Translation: CASSLGLTSGRHNEQFF.